This T cell receptor (beta chain) was profiled in a study of shared clonotypes between healthy human individuals (dated by TCRdb to about 2020). Describing the broader study: Three men and a couple of women, aged 18 to 49 years, made up the cohort. For each donor, three plates each were used for CD4 naive and CD4 memory, two plates were used for CD8 naive, and one plate was used for CD8 memory. To estimate repertoire size and how much clonotypes are shared between individuals, the study performed deep sequencing of blood TCR repertoires from a few healthy adults. Between about 0.8 and 9 billion PBMCs per donor were obtained by leukapheresis. Different laboratories and diverse techniques were used to prepare libraries and sequence TCR repertoires, to increase sequencing depth and limit assay-specific biases.

TCR CDR3 regions were amplified from genomic DNA by multiplex PCR using the deep immunoSEQ assay. Extracted genomic DNA from each cell subset was spread evenly across all wells of several immunoSEQ 96-well plates, with each plate serving as a replicate. For sorted subsets, around 0.2 ug of genomic DNA, equivalent to 30,000 or so T cell genomes, went into each replicate PCR. The purified libraries were quantified using a Qubit 3.0 fluorometer, sized with a Bioanalyzer 2100, and then quantified again using the KAPA Library Quantification kit. A separate single-read 150-cycle Illumina NextSeq 550 flow cell was used to sequence each immunoSEQ 96-well plate. The original methods were these. The immunoSEQ output contained only junctional sequences without quality scores, so filtering could not match that applied to full-length reads. To assign V/J genes and CDR3, sequences were annotated using PyIR, a Python wrapper for IgBLAST v1.9, with IMGT germline references. Reads were filtered out if the reads had weak V/J assignments (E-value above 1e-6), no CDR3, stop codons, out-of-frame junctions, or ambiguous translated residues. V3J clonotypes were defined as sequences sharing the same inferred V gene, J gene, and CDR3 amino acid sequence. Percentage overlap between repertoires was computed as shared unique clonotypes divided by the size of the smaller repertoire. Repertoire richness was assessed with RTK rarefaction, the Chao1 estimator, and Recon v2.1 estimates of unobserved clonotypes. For all TCRbeta clonotypes obtained by the gDNA method from several donors, generation probabilities were computed with OLGA. Sourced from immuneACCESS, this table was stored by TCRdb with only in-frame sequences that have V and J called. A share of the clones is absent; for the studies checked, an unresolved V gene accounts for under half, and the remainder has no known explanation. V, J and clone size are taken as reported in that table, and D and trimming were inferred from the DNA itself. The sample table holds roughly 200,000 clones, of which approximately 70% were seen once. The biggest ten clones account for roughly 10% of the sample.

V and J lose 0 bases and 3 bases, and a span of 6 bases separates them. Inclusive of the bounding cysteine and phenylalanine, the CDR3 is 14 residues long. CDR3 DNA is the only sequence kept; it has 42 bases, read in frame from the first base. The germline V gene supplies CDR1 SNHLY and CDR2 FYNNEI. Donors were healthy HIV-negative adults with no recently reported acute infections or vaccinations. Every donor was a Caucasian adult residing in Nashville, Tennessee, USA. CD4+ T cells were enriched through magnetic negative selection, after which naive cells were positively selected on CD45RA and the remaining negative fraction served as the memory subset. Blood was obtained by leukapheresis, after which PBMCs were separated by Ficoll-Histopaque density gradient centrifugation and cryopreserved in liquid nitrogen vapor phase. Purity and quantity of every magnetically sorted T cell population were checked by analytical flow cytometry. Each sorted fraction had its genomic DNA isolated and then quantified by UV absorbance on a Nanodrop 2000c.

Paper-wide results and their limitations: Sharing across a few donors was observed for around 5% of naive CD4, about 4% of naive CD8, about 2.3% of memory CD4, and around 0.4% of memory CD8 clonotypes. Sampling was restricted to blood, and TCR repertoires in tissues likely differ from the TCR repertoires found in blood. Higher generation probabilities were observed for clonotypes shared by all four sorted-subset donors than for non-shared clonotypes. Because the study included only a small number of donors, the genetic and exposure-history diversity represented was limited. Pairwise subsampling indicated that sequencing depth was expected to affect the degree of clonotype sharing among donors. Incomplete sequencing was indicated by rarefaction of sorted-subset datasets, despite the large sequencing depth. Naive subsets generally had larger estimated clonotype richness than memory subsets did.

Points on this clone: Its specific antigen is unknown. No base quality values were provided; no much bigger clone lies one nucleotide off.

The chain couples TRBV2 to TRBJ1-5; no confident D gene assignment can be made. The receptor was isolated from a man aged 25-40 years in good health. Sequencing was performed on memory CD4+ T cells sorted from blood. This specimen's cell subset or site label, interpreted: CD45RA-negative fraction. The nucleotide sequence is given as TGTGCCAGCAGTGAAGCATTAAACAATCAGCCCCAGCATTTT. Translated, this is CASSEALNNQPQHF.